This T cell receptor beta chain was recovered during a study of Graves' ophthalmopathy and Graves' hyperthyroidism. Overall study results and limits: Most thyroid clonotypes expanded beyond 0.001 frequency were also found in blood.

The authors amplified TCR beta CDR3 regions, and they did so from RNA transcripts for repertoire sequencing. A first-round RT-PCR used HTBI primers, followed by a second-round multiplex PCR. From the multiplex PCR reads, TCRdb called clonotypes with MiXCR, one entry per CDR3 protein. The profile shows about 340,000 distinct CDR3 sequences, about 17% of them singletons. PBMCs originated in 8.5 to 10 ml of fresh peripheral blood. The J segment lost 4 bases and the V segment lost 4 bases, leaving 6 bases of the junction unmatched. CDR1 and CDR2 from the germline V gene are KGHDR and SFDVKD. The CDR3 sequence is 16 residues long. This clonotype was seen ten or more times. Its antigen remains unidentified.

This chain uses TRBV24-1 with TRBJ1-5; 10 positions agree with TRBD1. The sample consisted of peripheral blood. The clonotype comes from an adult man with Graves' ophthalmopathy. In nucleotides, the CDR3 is TGTGCCACCAGTGACCAGGGACAGGGGATGAATCAGCCCCAGCATTTT. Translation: CATSDQGQGMNQPQHF.